This T cell receptor (beta chain) derives from a study of blood T cell repertoires in COVID-19. Assay: immunoSEQ multiplex PCR; the TCRdb copy retains only in-frame clones and omits some. The repertoire holds tens of thousands of clones, with around four fifths as singletons. The sample holds one count of this clone. The germline V gene has CDR1 KGHSH and CDR2 LQKENI. This CDR3 contains 12 residues. V was cut by 5 bases and J by 4 bases, with 9 bases left in between. The sequence was collected from a human donor in a cohort sampled during active COVID-19. The sample taken for sequencing was peripheral blood. This chain connects TRBV18 to TRBJ2-7; a possible D gene is TRBD1 (6 bases). The CDR3 bases are TGTGCCAGCTCAGAACAGGGTTACGAGCAGTACTTC. Amino acid sequence: CASSEQGYEQYF.